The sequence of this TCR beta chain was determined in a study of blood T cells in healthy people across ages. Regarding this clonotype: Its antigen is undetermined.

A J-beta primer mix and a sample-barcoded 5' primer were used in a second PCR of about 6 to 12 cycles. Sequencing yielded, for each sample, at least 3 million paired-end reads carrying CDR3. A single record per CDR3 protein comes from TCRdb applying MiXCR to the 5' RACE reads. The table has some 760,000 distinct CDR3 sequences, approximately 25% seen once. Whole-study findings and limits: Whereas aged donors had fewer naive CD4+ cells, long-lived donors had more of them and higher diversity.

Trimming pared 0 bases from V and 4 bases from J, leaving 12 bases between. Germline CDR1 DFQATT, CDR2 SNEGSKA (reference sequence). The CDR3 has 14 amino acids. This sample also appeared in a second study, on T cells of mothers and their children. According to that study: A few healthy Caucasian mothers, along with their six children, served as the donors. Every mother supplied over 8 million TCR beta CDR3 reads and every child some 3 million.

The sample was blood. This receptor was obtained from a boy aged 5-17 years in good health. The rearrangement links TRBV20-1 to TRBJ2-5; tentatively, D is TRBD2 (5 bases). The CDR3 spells CSARDMASSETQYF. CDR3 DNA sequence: TGCAGTGCTAGAGATATGGCTAGCTCAGAGACCCAGTACTTC.